This T cell receptor beta chain was found in a study of OX40 agonist ivuxolimab in advanced cancers. General observations from the study: The study did not work out the antigen specificity of the expanded peripheral T cells.

This CDR3 comprises 15 residues. V gave up 6 bases and J gave up 8 bases, with 19 bases separating them. Germline CDR1 and CDR2: LNHDA and SQIVND (reference sequence). Assay used: immunoSEQ multiplex PCR; TCRdb lists only in-frame clones, some missing. The sample holds 34,000 or so clones; 90% to 95% are singletons and the top ten take about 4.4%. For this clone: Its antigen is as yet unknown.

The sample consisted of CD4+ or CD8+ T cells sorted from blood, taken in a trial of the OX40 agonist ivuxolimab. The chain carries TRBV19 and TRBJ1-4, with D perhaps TRBD1 (5 bases). The TCR sequence derives from an adult with an advanced solid tumor such as melanoma, head and neck, liver or kidney cancer. CDR3 in amino acids: CASRADSYLPEKLFF. CDR3 DNA: TGTGCCAGTAGGGCTGACAGCTACCTACCCGAAAAACTGTTTTTT.